Sequencing of this T cell receptor beta chain was carried out in a study of blood T cell repertoires in COVID-19. Study summary: Samples of COVID-19 (acute and convalescent) were obtained from the United States, Italy and Spain. PBMCs, B-cell-depleted T cells, or T cells were the source of the cDNA or gDNA that made up the material.

Germline CDR1 WNHNN, CDR2 SYGVQD (reference sequence). The CDR3 spans 14 residues. V was clipped by 0 bases and J by 6 bases, with 11 bases between them. Participants were placed into cohorts based on the clinical history they reported. In the original workflow: Nucleated cell counts were estimated from reference gene primer amplification. The repertoire was sequenced with immunoSEQ multiplex PCR; TCRdb's copy has only in-frame clones and lacks some. That table gives V, J and clone size, and the DNA gave D and trimming. The top ten hold about 4.1% of the sample, which has about 160,000 clones, around 87% seen once.

The V and J genes are TRBV10-1 and TRBJ1-1; TRBD1 might be the D (5 bases). This sequence was found in a woman aged 40-49 years who had been exposed to COVID-19. The sample was PBMCs or T cells enriched from blood (not recorded which). The CDR3 here is CASSESPRGAEAFF. The CDR3 DNA sequence: TGCGCCAGCAGTGAGTCGCCAAGGGGCGCTGAAGCTTTCTTT.